The 18 T cell receptor beta chains reported below all come from one sample, sequenced in a study of vaccination effects on CD4 cells after COVID-19 (dated by TCRdb to the early 2020s). Antigens for these TCRs are unknown. In the ViraFEST assay, PBMC were stimulated with viral peptide pools, and antigen-specific CD4+ T cell clonotypes were then identified by expansion using TCR sequencing. After approximately eleven days of culture, CD4+ T cells were isolated with the EasySep CD4+ T cell isolation kit. Each participant received two doses of an mRNA SARS-CoV-2 vaccine, either BNT162b2 or mRNA-1273. The library was built by means of the immunoSEQ multiplex PCR assay. This immuneACCESS table, as held by TCRdb, lists in-frame sequences with V and J called but not all clones. Of the missing ones, under half trace to an unresolved V gene in checked studies; the others have no known cause. The sample table shows fewer than 30,000 clones, and about 70% are seen once. The top ten hold under 9% of the sample.

The sequencing used CD4+ T cells from PBMCs cultured with SARS-CoV-2 spike peptides, collected after COVID-19 vaccination. Reading the label with the study, this specimen's cell subset or site is: SARS-CoV-2 spike overlapping peptide pool stimulation. The origin of the receptors is a human donor who received a COVID-19 vaccine.

The chain has TRBV6-6 and TRBJ1-2; D is perhaps TRBD1 (5 bases). V was cut by 2 bases and J by 2 bases, with 6 bases left in between. The CDR3 runs 13 residues. CDR1 MNHNY and CDR2 SVGAGI come from the germline V gene (reference sequence). CDR3 coding DNA: TGTGCCAGCAGTTACGAGGGGAACTATGGCTACACCTTC. Translated: CASSYEGNYGYTF.

This clone is large by share. The rearrangement joins TRBV18 to TRBJ1-4; D unclear. There are 15 residues in the CDR3. CDR1 and CDR2 from the germline V gene are KGHSH and LQKENI. Trimming left V 2 bases short and J 0 bases short, with 7 bases between. This CDR3 reads CASSPRRTTNEKLFF. The CDR3, as DNA: TGTGCCAGCTCACCAAGACGGACAACTAATGAAAAACTGTTTTTT.

This clone was seen more than once but under ten times. The chain carries TRBV29-1 and TRBJ1-2, with D maybe TRBD1 (5 bases). The V end lost 6 bases, the J end lost 5 bases, and 16 bases lay between the germline ends. CDR1 is SQVTM, CDR2 ANQGSEA, per germline. The CDR3 runs 13 residues. As DNA, the CDR3 is TGCAGCGTCTTAAATCCGGGACGGTATGGCTACACCTTC. It encodes CSVLNPGRYGYTF.

The rearrangement uses TRBV5-6 and TRBJ1-6; D not resolved. The CDR3 runs 14 residues. From germline, CDR1 is SGHDT and CDR2 YYEEEE. V was pared by 3 bases and J by 7 bases, with 11 bases between. The CDR3 DNA reads TGTGCCAGCAGCTCCCAAGGAATGAATTCACCCCTCCACTTT. The encoded protein is CASSSQGMNSPLHF.

V gene TRBV2 combines with J gene TRBJ1-6; D is unclear. The CDR3 is 15 amino acids. V was pared by 3 bases and J by 10 bases, with 16 bases between. Germline-derived CDR1 and CDR2 are SNHLY and FYNNEI. DNA for the CDR3: TGTGCCAGCAGTGATGATCCTAAGGGTTGGTCACCCCTCCACTTT. This translates into CASSDDPKGWSPLHF.

This clone has a single count. J is TRBJ1-1 and V is TRBV28, with D unclear. CDR1 is MDHEN, CDR2 SYDVKM, per germline. This CDR3 region has 15 residues. V gave up 5 bases and J gave up 1 base, with 14 bases separating them. CDR3 sequence reads: CASSQPGRWNTEAFF. CDR3 DNA sequence: TGTGCCAGCAGTCAACCCGGGAGGTGGAACACTGAAGCTTTCTTT.

This clone was seen a single time. The DNA for the CDR3 is TGTGCCAGCAGCTTATTTGGACTAGCGGGAACGCAGACCCAGTACTTC. Translated: CASSLFGLAGTQTQYF. The rearrangement links TRBV7-2 to TRBJ2-5, with TRBD2 matching over 12 bases. Losses at the gene ends were 2 bases for V and 6 bases for J; bases not matched to a gene: 7. Germline CDR1 is SGHTA and CDR2 is FQGNSA. This CDR3 is 16 amino acids long.

V is TRBV9 and J is TRBJ1-2; 7 bases are shared with TRBD1. Germline V CDR1 and CDR2: SGDLS, YYNGEE. The CDR3 loop spans 14 amino acids. Unmatched junction bases numbered 11, after V lost 4 bases and J lost 8 bases. CDR3 region: CASSPSPGGRGYTF. The CDR3 coding sequence is TGTGCCAGCAGCCCTTCCCCAGGGGGAAGGGGCTACACCTTC.

V usage is TRBV6-5 and J usage is TRBJ2-7, with TRBD1 identical over 8 bases. The CDR3 length is 14 residues. Germline CDR1 is MNHEY and CDR2 is SVGAGI. Trimming at V came to 5 bases and at J to 2 bases, leaving 5 bases not matched to a gene. Here the CDR3 reads CASSRQGLTYEQYF. The DNA of the CDR3 is TGTGCCAGCAGTCGACAGGGGTTAACCTACGAGCAGTACTTC.

The chain recombines TRBV5-1 with TRBJ1-4; TRBD1 matches at 7 bases. With V trimmed by 4 bases and J by 0 bases, 6 bases remained unmatched. This CDR3 region has 16 residues. Germline values: CDR1 SGHRS, CDR2 YFSETQ. CDR3 amino acids: CASSPLQGATNEKLFF. CDR3 nucleotides: TGCGCCAGCAGCCCGCTCCAGGGGGCAACTAATGAAAAACTGTTTTTT.

Only a few counts were recorded for this clone. The chain employs TRBV10-1 and TRBJ2-5; tentative D call: TRBD1 (6 bases). This CDR3 region has 15 residues. Germline-derived CDR1 and CDR2 are WNHNN and SYGVQD (reference sequence). V was shortened by 2 bases and J by 5 bases, with 15 bases between the two germline ends. The CDR3 spells CASSEAQGSGETQYF. In nucleotides, the CDR3 is TGCGCCAGCAGTGAGGCTCAGGGGAGTGGGGAGACCCAGTACTTC.

The chain couples TRBV27 to TRBJ1-6; D is uncertain. Trimming left V 8 bases short and J 8 bases short, with 4 bases between. The germline CDR1 and CDR2 sequences are MNHEY and SMNVEV (reference sequence). The CDR3 runs 10 residues. The CDR3, as DNA: TGTGCCAGCGGATATTCACCCCTCCACTTT. This codes for CASGYSPLHF.

The CDR3 loop reads CASSQAGTSNTGELFF. For the CDR3, the DNA is TGTGCCAGCAGCCAAGCTGGGACATCGAACACCGGGGAGCTGTTTTTT. The chain has TRBV3-1 (or the pseudogene TRBV3-2) and TRBJ2-2, with a weak D call TRBD1 (6 bases). This CDR3 has 16 amino acids. V lost 1 base to trimming and J lost 0 bases, with 9 bases between them. Germline V gives CDR1 LGHDT, CDR2 YNNKEL (reference sequence).

The CDR3 nucleotides read TGTGCCAGCAGTTACACTAGCGGCAGCTACGAGCAGTACTTC. Its translation: CASSYTSGSYEQYF. The chain joins TRBV2 to TRBJ2-7, with 8 positions matching TRBD2. Germline values: CDR1 SNHLY, CDR2 FYNNEI. The CDR3 totals 14 residues. V gave up 5 bases and J gave up 3 bases; unmatched junction bases: 6.

This clone was seen only a few times. This chain connects TRBV4-1 to TRBJ2-7, with TRBD1 identical over 12 bases. V was pared by 3 bases and J by 12 bases, with 9 bases of the junction left unmatched. Germline V gene lookup returns CDR1 MGHRA and CDR2 YSYEKL. The CDR3 covers 14 residues. The CDR3 DNA sequence: TGCGCCAGCAGCCACCCGGGACAGGGGGCGTCGACGTACTTC. It codes for CASSHPGQGASTYF.

The chain links TRBV2 to TRBJ2-1; D is uncertain. This CDR3 contains 13 residues. The V gene lost 3 bases and the J gene lost 9 bases, with 12 bases spanning the gap. CDR1 and CDR2 (germline): SNHLY, FYNNEI. Here the CDR3 DNA reads TGTGCCAGCAGTGAGTCTCAGCGTGGTGAGCAGTTCTTC. Its translation is CASSESQRGEQFF.

The gene calls are TRBV19 and TRBJ2-5; D unresolved. Germline CDR1 and CDR2: LNHDA and SQIVND (reference sequence). The CDR3 is 14 amino acids. The V end lost 0 bases, the J end lost 2 bases, and 7 bases lay between the germline ends. The CDR3 loop reads CASSIEGLQETQYF. In DNA form, the CDR3 reads TGTGCCAGTAGTATAGAGGGCTTACAAGAGACCCAGTACTTC. The full variable domain, in which reference TRBV19 and TRBJ2-5 provide the parts outside the CDR3, is DGGITQSPKYLFRKEGQNVTLSCEQNLNHDAMYWYRQDPGQGLRLIYYSQIVNDFQKGDIAEGYSVSREKKESFPLTVTSAQKNPTAFYLCASSIEGLQETQYFGPGTRLLVL.

The chain has TRBV18 and TRBJ1-3; D might be TRBD1 (5 bases). V gave up 4 bases and J gave up 0 bases, with 10 bases separating them. Looked up from germline, CDR1 is KGHSH and CDR2 is LQKENI. The CDR3 has 15 amino acids. Written as DNA, the CDR3 is TGTGCCAGCTCACAGGGGATCGCCTCTGGAAACACCATATATTTT. It codes for CASSQGIASGNTIYF.